Each of the 9 T cell receptor beta chains below was sequenced from the same sample in a study of beta chain features in type 1 diabetes. Study-wide points: Within each of all four CD4+ subsets, Type 1 diabetes patients had TCRB CDR3s that were moderately but significantly shorter.

Which antigens these TCRs recognize remains unknown. Expressed TCRB transcripts were sequenced because the isolated RNA had all been reverse transcribed beforehand. Clones were read by immunoSEQ multiplex PCR, and TCRdb kept only the in-frame ones, dropping some. Of hundreds of thousands of clones listed, roughly a tenth are singletons. The sample comprised central memory CD4+ T cells from blood. These receptors originate from a man aged 25-40 years with type 1 diabetes.

This clone appeared a few times. The chain couples TRBV20-1 to TRBJ2-5, with D perhaps matching TRBD1 (6 bases). Germline loops: CDR1 DFQATT, CDR2 SNEGSKA (reference sequence). This CDR3 comprises 11 residues. V dropped 5 bases and J dropped 9 bases, with 13 bases sitting between them. CDR3 DNA sequence: TGCAGTGCTCAGGGCCCAGGGGCCCAGTACTTC. As protein: CSAQGPGAQYF.

This clone was observed a handful of times. V is TRBV4-3 and J is TRBJ2-3, with a weak D call TRBD2 (6 bases). V lost 1 base, J lost 2 bases, and 13 bases lay in between. The germline V gene has CDR1 LGHNA and CDR2 YSLEER. The CDR3 is 16 amino acids. The CDR3 DNA sequence: TGCGCCAGCAGCCAAGGGATAGCGGAGCCCACAGATACGCAGTATTTT. It encodes CASSQGIAEPTDTQYF.

This clone was counted a few times. The V call is TRBV5-1, the J call TRBJ2-7; TRBD1 aligns across 7 bases. J lost 3 bases, V lost 0 bases, and 9 bases had no gene match. From germline, CDR1 is SGHRS and CDR2 YFSETQ. This CDR3 is built from 16 residues. CDR3 in amino acids: CASSLGDSRAIYEQYF. The DNA for the CDR3 is TGCGCCAGCAGCTTGGGGGACAGTCGGGCAATCTACGAGCAGTACTTC.

This chain uses TRBV18 with TRBJ2-7; a possible D gene is TRBD1 (6 bases). Germline loops: CDR1 KGHSH, CDR2 LQKENI. This CDR3 region has 15 residues. The V gene lost 2 bases and the J gene lost 4 bases, with 15 bases spanning the gap. The CDR3 sequence is CASSPGQGLGYEQYF. In nucleotides, the CDR3 is TGTGCCAGCTCACCAGGGCAGGGGCTAGGATACGAGCAGTACTTC.

This clone occurred a few times. The rearrangement uses TRBV10-2 and TRBJ1-6; D is unclear. This CDR3 is 15 amino acids long. V dropped 6 bases and J dropped 2 bases, with 11 bases sitting between them. Germline CDR1 and CDR2: WSHSY and SAAADI. The CDR3 DNA follows: TGCGCCAGCAGCCCCGTCGGGGCCTATAATTCACCCCTCCACTTT. Amino acid sequence: CASSPVGAYNSPLHF.

This clone was detected a few times. This chain joins TRBV2 and TRBJ2-7, with D perhaps matching TRBD1 (6 bases). Looked up from germline, CDR1 is SNHLY and CDR2 is FYNNEI. The CDR3 loop spans 12 amino acids. V was trimmed by 5 bases and J by 3 bases, leaving 8 bases between them. Here the CDR3 reads CASSKQGYEQYF. As DNA, the CDR3 is TGTGCCAGCAGTAAACAGGGCTACGAGCAGTACTTC. The whole variable domain, remainder taken from reference TRBV2 and TRBJ2-7, is EPEVTQTPSHQVTQMGQEVILRCVPISNHLYFYWYRQILGQKVEFLVSFYNNEISEKSEIFDDQFSVERPDGSNFTLKIRSTKLEDSAMYFCASSKQGYEQYFGPGTRLTVT.

This clone has more than one count but fewer than ten. The CDR3 sequence is CASSFLGQLNSPLHF. The CDR3, as DNA: TGCGCCAGCAGCTTCCTAGGACAGCTAAATTCACCCCTCCACTTT. The chain uses TRBV5-1 and TRBJ1-6, with D possibly being TRBD1 (6 bases). Looked up from germline, CDR1 is SGHRS and CDR2 is YFSETQ. Trimming left V 2 bases short and J 7 bases short, with 13 bases between. CDR3 length equals 15 residues.

The table lists this clone with a few counts. The rearrangement uses TRBV7-2 and TRBJ2-2; 11 bases line up with TRBD1. CDR1 is SGHTA, CDR2 FQGNSA, per germline. The CDR3 consists of 16 residues. Germline trimming cut 4 bases from V and 4 bases from J; bases unmatched to any gene: 5. In DNA form, the CDR3 reads TGTGCCAGCAGCTCCCGGACAGGGGGCATCACCGGGGAGCTGTTTTTT. Its translation is CASSSRTGGITGELFF.

This clone has just a few counts. Other nucleotide sequences from this sample produce the same CDR3. The chain links TRBV7-9 to TRBJ1-4; TRBD1 is a possible D gene (5 bases). The CDR3 loop spans 13 amino acids. V lost 3 bases and J lost 8, with 10 bases in between. Germline V lookup: CDR1 SEHNR, CDR2 FQNEAQ (reference sequence). Written as DNA, the CDR3 is TGTGCCAGCAGCTTCGGGGGTCGGGAAAAACTGTTTTTT. Translating gives CASSFGGREKLFF.